This T cell receptor (beta chain) was profiled in a study of blood T cell repertoires in COVID-19. The ends were cut back, 6 bases at V and 2 bases at J, with 4 bases in the middle. The germline V gene has CDR1 ENHRY and CDR2 SYGVKD. This CDR3 is 11 amino acids long. Sequencing used immunoSEQ multiplex PCR; TCRdb keeps in-frame clones, though not all of them. The repertoire holds a few hundred thousand clones, with about 89% as singletons. This clonotype was sampled from a man aged 40-49 years who had recovered from COVID-19. The chain is built from TRBV10-3 and TRBJ2-5; the D is unclear. Sequencing was carried out using PBMCs or T cells enriched from blood (not recorded which). CDR3 DNA: TGTGCCATCAGACAGCAAGAGACCCAGTACTTC. Its protein product is CAIRQQETQYF.